The TCR beta chain under discussion was sequenced for a study of shared clonotypes between healthy human individuals (dated by TCRdb to 2020 to 2022). Study-level background: The cohort comprised two women and a few men aged 18 to 49 years. Per donor, three plates each were used for CD4 naive and CD4 memory, two for CD8 naive, and one for CD8 memory. To estimate repertoire size and how much clonotype sharing occurs between individuals, the study deeply sequenced the blood TCR repertoires of five healthy adults. Libraries were prepared and TCR repertoires were sequenced by different laboratories using diverse techniques, in order to increase sequencing depth and limit assay-specific biases. Each donor's leukapheresis produced roughly between roughly 0.94 and 9.5 billion PBMCs. General study outcomes and caveats: Sampling was limited to blood, and TCR repertoires in tissue likely differ from TCR repertoires in blood. Higher generation probabilities were observed for clonotypes shared by all four sorted-subset donors than for non-shared clonotypes. Based on pairwise subsampling, the degree of clonotype sharing among donors was expected to be affected by sequencing depth. When several donors were compared, the shared fraction of clonotypes was 5% to 6.5% for naive CD4, around 3.5% for naive CD8, roughly 2.3% for memory CD4, and about 0.36% for memory CD8. The genetic and exposure-history diversity represented was limited by the small number of donors. Estimated clonotype richness was generally larger for naive than for memory subsets. Rarefaction of sorted-subset datasets indicated incomplete sequencing despite the large sequencing depth.

V loses 0 bases of germline sequence and J loses 2 bases, and the interval between the two ends is 11 bases. The CDR3 goes from the cysteine to the phenylalanine over 16 residues. CDR3 DNA only is kept here, 48 bases in frame from base 1. CDR1 and CDR2, looked up from the germline V gene (reference sequence), are MNHNY and SVGAGI. TCR CDR3 regions were amplified from genomic DNA by multiplex PCR using the deep immunoSEQ assay. Extracted genomic DNA from each cell subset was spread evenly across all wells of several immunoSEQ 96-well plates, with each plate serving as a replicate. For sorted subsets, approximately 200 ng of genomic DNA, equivalent to roughly 30,000 T cell genomes, went into each replicate PCR. Purified libraries were measured with a Qubit 3.0 fluorometer, size-checked on a Bioanalyzer 2100, and measured again with the KAPA Library Quantification kit. Each immunoSEQ 96-well plate was sequenced on its own single-read 150-cycle Illumina NextSeq 550 flow cell. Per the original workflow: Because only junctional sequences without quality scores were contained in the immunoSEQ output, filtering matching that applied to full-length reads could not be performed. Sequences were annotated with PyIR, a Python wrapper for IgBLAST v1.9, using IMGT germline references to assign V/J genes and CDR3. Reads were removed for weak V/J assignments (E-value above 1e-6), missing CDR3, stop codons, out-of-frame junctions, or ambiguous translated residues. V3J clonotypes were defined as sequences sharing an identical inferred V gene, J gene, and CDR3 amino acid sequence. The percentage overlap between two repertoires was calculated by dividing the number of shared unique clonotypes by the size of the smaller repertoire. Richness of each repertoire was evaluated using RTK rarefaction, the Chao1 estimator, and Recon v2.1 estimates of unobserved clonotypes. For all TCRbeta clonotypes obtained by the gDNA method from several donors, generation probabilities were computed with OLGA. The source is immuneACCESS, and TCRdb retained only in-frame sequences with V and J called. Part of the clones is not carried over; for the studies checked, unresolved V genes explain less than half of this, and the remainder is unexplained. V and J calls and clone size are as listed in that table; D and trimming were resolved from the DNA. Within this sample are about 690,000 clones, with 80% to 95% of them counted one time only. 34% of the sample rests with the top ten.

Of note for this clone: The specificity of this receptor is unknown. Base qualities are not at hand, and no much larger clone is one base apart.

Healthy HIV-negative adults with no recently reported acute infections or vaccinations were included as donors. Every donor was a Caucasian adult residing in Nashville, Tennessee, USA. CD8 memory samples combined magnetically selected CD45RO+ cells with CCR7-negative CD45RA+ effector memory (TemRA) cells. Blood was obtained by leukapheresis, after which PBMCs were separated by Ficoll-Histopaque density gradient centrifugation and cryopreserved in liquid nitrogen vapor phase. Purity and quantity of every magnetically sorted T cell population were checked by analytical flow cytometry. From each sorted fraction, genomic DNA was isolated and quantified by UV absorbance on a Nanodrop 2000c.

This receptor was identified in a man aged 18 to 30 in good health. Some clones in this sample may be carry-over from other donors' samples. Sequencing input: memory CD8+ T cells from PBMCs. The cell subset or site label, read with the paper, signifies: CD45RO+ cells pooled with CCR7-negative TemRA cells. The chain couples TRBV6-6 to TRBJ1-3; the D gene cannot be resolved reliably. At the DNA level, the sequence is TGTGCCAGCAGTTACTCCCCCGGGAGTCCTGGAAACACCATATATTTT. Its translation is CASSYSPGSPGNTIYF.